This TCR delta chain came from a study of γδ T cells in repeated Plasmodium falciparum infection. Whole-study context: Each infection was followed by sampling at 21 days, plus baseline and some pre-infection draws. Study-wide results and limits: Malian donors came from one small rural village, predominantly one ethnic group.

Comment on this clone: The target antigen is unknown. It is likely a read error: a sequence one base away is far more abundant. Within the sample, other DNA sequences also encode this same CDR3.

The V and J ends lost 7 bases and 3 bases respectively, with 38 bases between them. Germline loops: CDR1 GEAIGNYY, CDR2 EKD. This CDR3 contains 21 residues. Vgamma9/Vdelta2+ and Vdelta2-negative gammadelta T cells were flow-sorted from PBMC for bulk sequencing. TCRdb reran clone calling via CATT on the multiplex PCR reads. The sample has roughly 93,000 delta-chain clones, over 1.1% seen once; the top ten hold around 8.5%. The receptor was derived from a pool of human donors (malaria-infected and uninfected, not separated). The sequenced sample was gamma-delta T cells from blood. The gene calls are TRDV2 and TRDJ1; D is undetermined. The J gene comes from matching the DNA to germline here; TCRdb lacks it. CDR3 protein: CACDPLGSALAPTEEADKLIF. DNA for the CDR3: TGTGCCTGCGACCCCCTCGGATCAGCACTAGCTCCGACTGAAGAAGCCGATAAACTCATCTTT.